The clone carrying this TCR beta chain showed up many times. Its antigen is unknown. The sample comes from a study of T cells in Graves' hyperthyroidism and ophthalmopathy. PBMCs were sourced from roughly 9.3 ml fresh peripheral blood. Study conclusions and caveats: Stable hyperthyroidism was told apart from ophthalmopathy by a model built on 13 V-J features.

Per the germline V gene, CDR1 is SGHRS and CDR2 is YFSETQ. This CDR3 has 14 amino acids. The V end was cut by 1 base, the J end by 2 bases, with 10 bases between. Amplified TCR beta CDR3 regions came from RNA transcripts. During a first-round RT-PCR of the TCR CDR3, the HTBI primer set was used. TCRdb reprocessed the multiplex PCR reads via MiXCR and lists one record per CDR3 protein. Of about 350,000 distinct CDR3 sequences detected, 15% to 20% appear once; the ten largest clones hold around 16%. The V call is TRBV5-1, the J call TRBJ2-7; D is unresolved. This TCR was recovered from a woman aged 35 to 49 with Graves' ophthalmopathy. The specimen was blood. CDR3 amino acids: CASSLTGQTYEQYF. The CDR3 nucleotides read TGCGCCAGCAGCTTGACGGGTCAGACCTACGAGCAGTACTTC. The full variable domain, completed using reference TRBV5-1 and TRBJ2-7, is KAGVTQTPRYLIKTRGQQVTLSCSPISGHRSVSWYQQTPGQGLQFLFEYFSETQRNKGNFPGRFSGRQFSNSRSEMNVSTLELGDSALYLCASSLTGQTYEQYFGPGTRLTVT.